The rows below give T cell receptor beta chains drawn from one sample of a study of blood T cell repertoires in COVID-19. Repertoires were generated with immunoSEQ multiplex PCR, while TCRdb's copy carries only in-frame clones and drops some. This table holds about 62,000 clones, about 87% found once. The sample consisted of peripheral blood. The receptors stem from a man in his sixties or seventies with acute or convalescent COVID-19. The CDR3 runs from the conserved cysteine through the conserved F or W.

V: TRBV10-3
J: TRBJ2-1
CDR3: CAITSGTNNEQFF

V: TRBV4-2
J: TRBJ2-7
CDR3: CASSQGSGGTYEQYF

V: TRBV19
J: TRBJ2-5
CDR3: CASSTSGGETQYF

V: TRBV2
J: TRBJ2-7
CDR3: CASSKGLAPYEQYF

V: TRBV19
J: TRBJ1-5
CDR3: CASSTGQKVLLDQPQHF

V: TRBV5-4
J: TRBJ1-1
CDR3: CASSQDRDTEAFF

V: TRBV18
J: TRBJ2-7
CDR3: CASSPGRGNEQYF

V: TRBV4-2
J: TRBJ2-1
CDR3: CASSQESGTVAVNEQFF

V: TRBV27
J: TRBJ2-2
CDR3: CASSQPPGGGELFF

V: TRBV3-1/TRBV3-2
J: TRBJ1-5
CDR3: CASSPFLASQVLHF

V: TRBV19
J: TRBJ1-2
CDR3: CAIREGNYGYTF

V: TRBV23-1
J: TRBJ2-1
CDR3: CASSQSLGRVGARNEQFF

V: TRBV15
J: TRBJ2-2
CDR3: CATSNRQVFTGELFF

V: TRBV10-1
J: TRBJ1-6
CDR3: CASSDFRNSPLHF

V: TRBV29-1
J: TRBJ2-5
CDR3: CSVDSGPQRKRGAWETQYF

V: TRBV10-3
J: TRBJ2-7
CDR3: CAITRQAAAGEQYF

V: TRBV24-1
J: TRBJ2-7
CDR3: CATSDSPGLAGGRSYEQYF

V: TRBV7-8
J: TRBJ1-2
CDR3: CASSSSLRGGYTF

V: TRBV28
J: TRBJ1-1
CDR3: CASSTSRGRWTEAFF

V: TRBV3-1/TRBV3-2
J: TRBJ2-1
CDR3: CASSPGTVYNEQFF

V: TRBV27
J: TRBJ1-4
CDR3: CASSTNRGLGEKLFF

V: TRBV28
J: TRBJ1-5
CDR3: CASTPRTGAVITQPQHF

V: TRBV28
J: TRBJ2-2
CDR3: CASRQVYTGELFF

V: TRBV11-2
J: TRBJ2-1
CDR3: CASSLEAGGTEQFF

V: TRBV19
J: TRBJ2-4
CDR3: CASSLTGNIQYF